This TCR beta chain stems from a study of cytomegalovirus exposure and HLA in healthy donors. Findings and limits, study-wide: A later analysis reportedly found that, within productive TCRs, an Asian-associated ancestry cluster had fewer N-insertions than the mean observed across the approximately 600 donors. In a later analysis, at a false discovery rate of 0.05, 16,951 TCR beta sequences matched HLA alleles. Among TCR beta chains, those listed as cytomegalovirus-associated numbered approximately 150.

The PCR contained 60 Vbeta and 13 Jbeta primers. The method was immunoSEQ multiplex PCR; TCRdb's version includes in-frame clones alone and lacks a portion of them. The sample holds about 120,000 clones, approximately 67% seen once. Note on this clone: Its matching antigen is unknown.

This CDR3 comprises 16 residues. Germline lookup yields CDR1 MGHDK and CDR2 SYGVNS. The V gene lost 2 bases and the J gene lost 0 bases, with 12 bases spanning the gap. The sample consisted of PBMCs. The V and J genes are TRBV25-1 and TRBJ2-3; possible D gene TRBD2, 6 bases. The clonotype comes from a man between 18 and 29 years old in good health and CMV-seronegative. CDR3 residues: CASSEIRGTSTDTQYF. CDR3 DNA: TGTGCCAGCAGTGAAATCCGGGGGACTAGCACAGATACGCAGTATTTT.